This T cell receptor (beta chain) was recorded in a study of blood T cell repertoires in COVID-19. Study summary: Whether acute or convalescent, the COVID-19 samples came from the United States, Italy and Spain. PBMCs, B-cell-depleted T cells, or T cells provided the cDNA or gDNA that made up the material.

In the original analysis: Cell counts per sample came from amplifying reference gene primers. The assay was immunoSEQ multiplex PCR, and TCRdb's table has in-frame clones only and misses some. The D gene and trimming were derived from the DNA, and the V and J assignments and clone size from that table. The profile shows over 70,000 clones, 75% to 90% of them singletons. From germline, CDR1 is SGHRS and CDR2 YFSETQ. The CDR3 length is 14 residues. Trimming took off 1 base at V and 5 bases at J, with 12 bases between the two ends. The J gene is TRBJ1-2, the V gene TRBV5-1, with no clear D. Material: peripheral blood. The receptor was isolated from a man older than 75 with acute or convalescent COVID-19. CDR3 DNA sequence: TGCGCCAGCAGCTTGACCGCCGACGGGTATGGCTACACCTTC. This sequence encodes CASSLTADGYGYTF.